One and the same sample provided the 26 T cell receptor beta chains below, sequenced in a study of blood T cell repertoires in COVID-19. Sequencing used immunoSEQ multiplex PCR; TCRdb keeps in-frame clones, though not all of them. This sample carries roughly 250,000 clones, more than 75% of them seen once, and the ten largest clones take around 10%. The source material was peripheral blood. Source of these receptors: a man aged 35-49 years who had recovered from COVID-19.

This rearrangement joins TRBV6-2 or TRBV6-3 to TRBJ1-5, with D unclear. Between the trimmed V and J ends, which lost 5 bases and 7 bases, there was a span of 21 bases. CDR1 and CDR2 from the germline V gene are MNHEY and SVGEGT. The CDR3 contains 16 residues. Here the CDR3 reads CASSRPADRIGQPQHF. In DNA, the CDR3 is TGTGCCAGCAGTCGGCCGGCAGATCGAATCGGGCAGCCCCAGCATTTT.

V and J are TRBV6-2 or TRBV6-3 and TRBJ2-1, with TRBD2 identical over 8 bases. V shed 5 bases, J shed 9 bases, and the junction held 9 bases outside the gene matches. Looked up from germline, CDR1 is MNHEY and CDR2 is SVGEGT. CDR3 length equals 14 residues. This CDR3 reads CASSSGSVHSEQFF. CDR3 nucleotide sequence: TGTGCCAGCAGTAGCGGGAGCGTGCATAGTGAGCAGTTCTTC.

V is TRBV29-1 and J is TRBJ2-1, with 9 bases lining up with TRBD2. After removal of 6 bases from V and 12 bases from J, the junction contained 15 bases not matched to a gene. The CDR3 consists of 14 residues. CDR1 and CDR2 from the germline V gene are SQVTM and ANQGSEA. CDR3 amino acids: CSVLGLAQSTGQFF. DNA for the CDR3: TGCAGCGTCTTGGGACTAGCACAGTCAACGGGGCAGTTCTTC.

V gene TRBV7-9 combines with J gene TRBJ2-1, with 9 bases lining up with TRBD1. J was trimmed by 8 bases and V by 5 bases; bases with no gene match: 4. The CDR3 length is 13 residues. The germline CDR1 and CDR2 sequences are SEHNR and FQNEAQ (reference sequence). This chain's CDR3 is CASSLDRGDEQFF. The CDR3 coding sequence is TGTGCCAGCAGCCTGGACAGGGGCGATGAGCAGTTCTTC.

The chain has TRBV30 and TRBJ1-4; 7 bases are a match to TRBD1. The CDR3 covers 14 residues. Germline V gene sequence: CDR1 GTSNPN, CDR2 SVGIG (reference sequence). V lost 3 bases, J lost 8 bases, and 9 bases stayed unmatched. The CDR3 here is CAWSPPTGWEKLFF. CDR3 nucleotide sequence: TGTGCCTGGAGCCCCCCGACAGGGTGGGAAAAACTGTTTTTT. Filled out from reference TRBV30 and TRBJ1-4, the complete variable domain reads SQTIHQWPATLVQPVGSPLSLECTVEGTSNPNLYWYRQAAGRGLQLLFYSVGIGQISSEVPQNLSASRPQDRQFILSSKKLLLSDSGFYLCAWSPPTGWEKLFFGSGTQLSVL.

The CDR3 nucleotides read TGTGCCAGCAGCGGGACTCGTCGGGGCAATGAGCAGTTCTTC. Residues: CASSGTRRGNEQFF. V and J are TRBV9 and TRBJ2-1; perhaps TRBD2 as D (5 bases). Trimming took 3 bases from V and 6 from J, leaving 13 bases between them. The CDR3 covers 14 residues. The germline gives CDR1 SGDLS, CDR2 YYNGEE.

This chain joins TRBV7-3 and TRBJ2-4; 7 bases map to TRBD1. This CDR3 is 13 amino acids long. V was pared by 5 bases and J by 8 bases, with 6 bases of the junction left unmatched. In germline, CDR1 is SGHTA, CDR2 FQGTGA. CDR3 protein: CASSRQGGDIQYF. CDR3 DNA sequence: TGTGCCAGCAGCAGACAGGGTGGAGACATTCAGTACTTC.

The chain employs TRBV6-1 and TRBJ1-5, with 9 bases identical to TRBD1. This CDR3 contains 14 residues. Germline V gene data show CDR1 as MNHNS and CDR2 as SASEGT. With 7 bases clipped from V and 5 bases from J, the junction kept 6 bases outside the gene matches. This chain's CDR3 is CASTGRTGDQPQHF. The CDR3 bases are TGTGCCAGCACTGGGAGGACAGGGGATCAGCCCCAGCATTTT.

The CDR3 protein is CASSPPSYPYEQYF. CDR3 nucleotides: TGTGCCAGCTCACCACCGAGCTACCCCTACGAGCAGTACTTC. V gene TRBV18 combines with J gene TRBJ2-7, with D unresolved. Germline lookup yields CDR1 KGHSH and CDR2 LQKENI. The CDR3 totals 14 residues. V was trimmed by 0 bases and J by 2 bases, leaving 8 bases between them. The complete variable domain, with remaining parts taken from reference TRBV18 and TRBJ2-7, reads NAGVMQNPRHLVRRRGQEARLRCSPMKGHSHVYWYRQLPEEGLKFMVYLQKENIIDESGMPKERFSAEFPKEGPSILRIQQVVRGDSAAYFCASSPPSYPYEQYFGPGTRLTVT.

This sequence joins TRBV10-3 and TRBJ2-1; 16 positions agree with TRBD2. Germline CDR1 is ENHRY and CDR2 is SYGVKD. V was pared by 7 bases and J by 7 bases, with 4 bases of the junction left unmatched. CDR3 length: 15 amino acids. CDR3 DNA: TGTGCCATCACCGGGACTAGCGGGGGGGCAAATGAGCAGTTCTTC. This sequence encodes CAITGTSGGANEQFF.

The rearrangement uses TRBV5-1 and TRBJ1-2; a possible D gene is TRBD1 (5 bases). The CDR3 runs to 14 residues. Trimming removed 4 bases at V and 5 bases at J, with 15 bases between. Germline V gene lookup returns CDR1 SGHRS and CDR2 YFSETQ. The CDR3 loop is CASSPGGSQYGYTF. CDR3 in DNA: TGCGCCAGCAGCCCGGGGGGATCACAGTATGGCTACACCTTC.

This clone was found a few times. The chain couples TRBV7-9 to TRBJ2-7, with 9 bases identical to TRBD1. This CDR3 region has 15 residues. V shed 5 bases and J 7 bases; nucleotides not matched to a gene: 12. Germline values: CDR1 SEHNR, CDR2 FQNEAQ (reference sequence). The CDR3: CASSPDRGGYTEQYF. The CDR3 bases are TGTGCCAGCAGCCCAGACAGGGGGGGTTACACTGAGCAGTACTTC. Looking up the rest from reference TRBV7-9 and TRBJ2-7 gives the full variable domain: DTGVSQNPRHKITKRGQNVTFRCDPISEHNRLYWYRQTLGQGPEFLTYFQNEAQLEKSRLLSDRFSAERPKGSFSTLEIQRTEQGDSAMYLCASSPDRGGYTEQYFGPGTRLTVT.

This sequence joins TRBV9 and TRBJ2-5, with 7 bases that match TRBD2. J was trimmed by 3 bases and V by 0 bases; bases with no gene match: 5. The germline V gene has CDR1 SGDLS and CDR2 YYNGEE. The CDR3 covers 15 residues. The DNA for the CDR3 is TGTGCCAGCAGCGTAGAAGGACTAGACGAAGAGACCCAGTACTTC. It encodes CASSVEGLDEETQYF.

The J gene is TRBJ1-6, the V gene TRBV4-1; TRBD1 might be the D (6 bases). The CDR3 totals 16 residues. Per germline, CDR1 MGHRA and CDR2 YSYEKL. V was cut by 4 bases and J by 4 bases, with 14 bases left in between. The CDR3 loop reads CASSPADQGYNSPLHF. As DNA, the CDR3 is TGCGCCAGCAGCCCCGCAGATCAGGGGTATAATTCACCCCTCCACTTT.

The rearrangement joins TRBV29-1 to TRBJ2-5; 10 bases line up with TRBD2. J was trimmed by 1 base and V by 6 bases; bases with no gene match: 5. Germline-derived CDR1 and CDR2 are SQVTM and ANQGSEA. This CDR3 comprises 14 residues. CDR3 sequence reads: CSVGAGGTQETQYF. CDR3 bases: TGCAGCGTGGGAGCGGGGGGGACCCAAGAGACCCAGTACTTC. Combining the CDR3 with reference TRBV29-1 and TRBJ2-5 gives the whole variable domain SAVISQKPSRDICQRGTSLTIQCQVDSQVTMMFWYRQQPGQSLTLIATANQGSEATYESGFVIDKFPISRPNLTFSTLTVSNMSPEDSSIYLCSVGAGGTQETQYFGPGTRLLVL.

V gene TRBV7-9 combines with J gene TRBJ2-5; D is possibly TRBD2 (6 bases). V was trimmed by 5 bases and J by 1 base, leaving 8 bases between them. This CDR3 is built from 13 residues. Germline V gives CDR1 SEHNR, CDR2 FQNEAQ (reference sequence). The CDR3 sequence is CASSHSGQETQYF. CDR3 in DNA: TGTGCCAGCAGCCATAGCGGCCAAGAGACCCAGTACTTC.

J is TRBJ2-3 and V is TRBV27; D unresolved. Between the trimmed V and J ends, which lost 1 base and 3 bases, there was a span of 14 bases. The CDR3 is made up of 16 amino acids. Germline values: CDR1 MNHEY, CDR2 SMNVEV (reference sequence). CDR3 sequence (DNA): TGTGCCAGCAGTTTATGGTCGACAAAGCCAACAGATACGCAGTATTTT. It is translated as CASSLWSTKPTDTQYF.

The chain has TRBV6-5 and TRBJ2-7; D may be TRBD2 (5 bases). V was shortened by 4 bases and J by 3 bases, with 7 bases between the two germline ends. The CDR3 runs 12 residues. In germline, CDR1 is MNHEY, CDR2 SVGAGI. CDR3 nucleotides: TGTGCCAGCAGTTTGGGGAGCTACGAGCAGTACTTC. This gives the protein CASSLGSYEQYF.

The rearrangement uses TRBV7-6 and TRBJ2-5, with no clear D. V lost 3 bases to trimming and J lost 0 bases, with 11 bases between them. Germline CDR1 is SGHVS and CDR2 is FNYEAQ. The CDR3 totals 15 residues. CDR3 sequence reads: CASSFLKSNQETQYF. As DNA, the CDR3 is TGTGCCAGCAGCTTTCTTAAATCTAACCAAGAGACCCAGTACTTC. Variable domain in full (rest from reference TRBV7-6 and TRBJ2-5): GAGVSQSPRYKVTKRGQDVALRCDPISGHVSLYWYRQALGQGPEFLTYFNYEAQQDKSGLPNDRFSAERPEGSISTLTIQRTEQRDSAMYRCASSFLKSNQETQYFGPGTRLLVL.

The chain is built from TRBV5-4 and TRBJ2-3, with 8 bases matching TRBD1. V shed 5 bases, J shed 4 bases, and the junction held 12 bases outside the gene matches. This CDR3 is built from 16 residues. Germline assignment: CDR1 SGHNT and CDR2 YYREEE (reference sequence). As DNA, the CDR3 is TGTGCCAGCAGAGTGGGAGCCGGACAGGGTGCAGATACGCAGTATTTT. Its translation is CASRVGAGQGADTQYF.

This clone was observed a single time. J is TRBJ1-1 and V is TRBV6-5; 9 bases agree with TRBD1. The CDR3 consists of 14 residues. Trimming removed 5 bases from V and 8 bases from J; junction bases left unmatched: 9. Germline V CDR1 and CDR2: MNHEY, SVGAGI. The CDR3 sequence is CASSPGQGSREAFF. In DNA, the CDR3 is TGTGCCAGCAGTCCCGGACAGGGGAGTAGGGAAGCTTTCTTT.

The CDR3 DNA reads as TGTGCCAGCAGCCAAGAACGTATTATACAGGACCCCCTTCGCGCTGAAGCTTTCTTT. It translates to CASSQERIIQDPLRAEAFF. J is TRBJ1-1 and V is TRBV3-1 (or the pseudogene TRBV3-2), with a tentative D call TRBD1 (5 bases). Germline CDR1 reads LGHDT; CDR2 reads YNNKEL (reference sequence). CDR3 size: 19 residues. Trimming cost V 0 bases and J 6 bases, with 26 bases left between them.

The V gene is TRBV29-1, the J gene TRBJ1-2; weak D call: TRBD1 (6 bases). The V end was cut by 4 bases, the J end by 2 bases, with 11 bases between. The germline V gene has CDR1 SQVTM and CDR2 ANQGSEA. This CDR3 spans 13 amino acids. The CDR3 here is CSVGQGPNYGYTF. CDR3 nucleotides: TGCAGCGTTGGGCAGGGGCCCAACTATGGCTACACCTTC.

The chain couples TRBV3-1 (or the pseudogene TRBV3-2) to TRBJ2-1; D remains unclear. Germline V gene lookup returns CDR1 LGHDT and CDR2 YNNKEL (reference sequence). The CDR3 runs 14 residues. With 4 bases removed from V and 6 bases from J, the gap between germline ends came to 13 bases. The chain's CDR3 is CASSPARLSNEQFF. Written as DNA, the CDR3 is TGTGCCAGCAGCCCAGCCCGACTTTCCAATGAGCAGTTCTTC.

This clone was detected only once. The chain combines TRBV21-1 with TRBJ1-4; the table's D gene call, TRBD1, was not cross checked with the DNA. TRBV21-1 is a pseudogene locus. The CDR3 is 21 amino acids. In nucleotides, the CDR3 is TGTGCCAGCAGCAAAATTTTAACTGGGGACAGGGGCTTTCCAACTAATGAAAAACTGTTTTTT. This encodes CASSKILTGDRGFPTNEKLFF.

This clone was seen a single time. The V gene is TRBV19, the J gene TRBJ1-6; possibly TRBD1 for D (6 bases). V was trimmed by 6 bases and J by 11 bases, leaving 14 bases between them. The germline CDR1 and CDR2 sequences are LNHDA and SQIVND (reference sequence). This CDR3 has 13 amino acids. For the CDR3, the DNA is TGTGCCAGTAGACCGGGACATGAGGCACCCCTCCACTTT. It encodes CASRPGHEAPLHF.